This record covers a single TCR beta chain. No cognate antigen has been identified for it. The input lacks base qualities; no much larger clone sits a single base away. The immunoSEQ Assay, a bias-controlled multiplex PCR, was used to amplify TCRbeta CDR3 regions from genomic DNA. As for the authors' bioinformatics: The number of nucleated cells in each sample was estimated by amplification of reference gene primers within the assay. To quantify the absolute abundance of each unique TCRbeta CDR3 rearrangement, sequence reads were collapsed and filtered. For each sample, productive Simpson clonality was calculated as the square root of Simpson's diversity index across productive rearrangements. TCRdb stores this immuneACCESS table with in-frame sequences only. Part of the clones is absent; in the studies checked, under half of the shortfall reflects unresolved V genes, and no reason is known for the rest. That table is the source of V, J and clone size, and D and trimming were worked out from the DNA. The sample table holds 90,000 to 150,000 clones, of which 75% to 85% were seen once. Of the sample, 4% falls within the top ten clones.

The data stem from a study of blood T cell repertoires in COVID-19 (dated by TCRdb to between 2020 and 2021). Broadly, across the study: The collaborator samples originated in the United States, Italy and Spain and spanned the acute and convalescent phases of COVID-19. The prospective study material was composed of cDNA or gDNA derived from T cells, B-cell-depleted T cells, or PBMCs. Deeply sampled blood TCRbeta repertoires from subjects exposed to, actively infected with, or recovered from COVID-19 were included in the dataset. The repertoires were made available in a free public database intended to serve as a resource for research on the immune response to SARS-CoV-2. The samples were drawn from the first 160 participants of the ongoing ImmuneRACE study and from roughly 1,300 subjects provided by 6 global collaborators. Sample metadata almost always included a de-identified subject ID, COVID-19 status, age in years and sex. Where HLA class I and class II types were available, the types were taken from metadata supplied by the sample provider, not from assay-based typing.

The paper's findings and limits, for the study overall: The quantity of clinical and demographic metadata differed by source and by participant and was supplied without curation.

Each collaborating institution followed its own protocols to collect whole blood in K2EDTA tubes. For TCRbeta analysis, collaborators shipped samples in one of three forms: frozen whole blood, isolated PBMCs, or DNA extracted from either of those sample types. The CDR3 sequence holds 11 residues, the cysteine and phenylalanine included. This entry keeps only the CDR3 DNA: 33 bases, framed from base 1. V loses 6 bases of germline sequence and J loses 1 base, and the interval between the two ends is 3 bases. This clonotype was sampled from a woman older than 75 with acute or convalescent COVID-19. The sequence links TRBV12-3 or TRBV12-4 to TRBJ1-1, with the D gene not clear enough to name. Sample: peripheral blood. The nucleotides are TGTGCCAGCAGGGCGAACACTGAAGCTTTCTTT. Translated, this is CASRANTEAFF.